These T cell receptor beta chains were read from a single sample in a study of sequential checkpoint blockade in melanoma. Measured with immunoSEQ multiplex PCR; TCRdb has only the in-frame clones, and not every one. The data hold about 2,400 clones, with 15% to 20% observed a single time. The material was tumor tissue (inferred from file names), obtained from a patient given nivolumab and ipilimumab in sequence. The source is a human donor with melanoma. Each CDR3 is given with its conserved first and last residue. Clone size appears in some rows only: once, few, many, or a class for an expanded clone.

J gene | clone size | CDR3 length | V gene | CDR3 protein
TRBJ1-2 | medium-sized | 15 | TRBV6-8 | CASRPPGAKMDGYTF
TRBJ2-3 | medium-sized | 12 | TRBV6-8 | CASSQKRGTQYF
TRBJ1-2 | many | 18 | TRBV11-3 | CASSDSRGAASRYYGYTF
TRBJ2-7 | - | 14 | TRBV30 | CAWTSGGAGHEQYF
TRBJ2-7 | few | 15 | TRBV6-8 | CASSYGDSTSYEQYF
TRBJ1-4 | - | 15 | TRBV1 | CASSQEQGQGEKLFF
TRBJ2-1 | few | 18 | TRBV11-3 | CASSLVGSGRGSYNEQFF
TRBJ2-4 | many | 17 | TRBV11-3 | CASSLAGSGLAKNIQYF
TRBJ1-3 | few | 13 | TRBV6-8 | CASGTDSGNTIYF
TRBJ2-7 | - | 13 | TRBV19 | CATQSYNAYEQYF
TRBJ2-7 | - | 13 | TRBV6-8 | CASSSAETNEQYF
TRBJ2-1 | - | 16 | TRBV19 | CASGGTSGISWDEQFF
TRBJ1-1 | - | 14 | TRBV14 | CASSPRRVGTEAFF
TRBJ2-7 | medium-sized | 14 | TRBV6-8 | CASRAGPRDYEQYF
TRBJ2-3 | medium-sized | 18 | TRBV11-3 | CASSFQAGTDTSTDTQYF
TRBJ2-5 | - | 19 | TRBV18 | CASSPPISSGRLERETQYF
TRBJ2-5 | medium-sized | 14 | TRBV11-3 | CASSFGWEQETQYF
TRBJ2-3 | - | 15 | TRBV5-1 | CASSSTPTSTDTQYF
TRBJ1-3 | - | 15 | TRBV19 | CASSVDSYSGNTIYF
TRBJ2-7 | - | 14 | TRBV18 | CASSFGTPNYEQYF
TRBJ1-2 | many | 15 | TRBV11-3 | CASSLGWAGGYGYTF
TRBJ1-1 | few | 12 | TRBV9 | CASSEGNTEAFF
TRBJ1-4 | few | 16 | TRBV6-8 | CASSYSGTATNEKLFF
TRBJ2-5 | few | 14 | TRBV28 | CASSLGGGGEAQYF
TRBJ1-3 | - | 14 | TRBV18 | CASSPPYGRNTIYF
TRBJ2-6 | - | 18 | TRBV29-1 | CSSRWWYQLDSGANVLTF
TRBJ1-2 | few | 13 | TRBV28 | CASRPAGAILRTF
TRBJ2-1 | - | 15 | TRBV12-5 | CASGDTSGPRNEQFF
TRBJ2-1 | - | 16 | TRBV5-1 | CASSTTTSGSYNEQFF
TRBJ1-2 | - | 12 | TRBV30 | CAGVWTGVGYTF
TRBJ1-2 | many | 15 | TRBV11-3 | CASTPEGLQFYGYTF
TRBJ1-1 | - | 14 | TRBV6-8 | CASSYSDRGTEAFF
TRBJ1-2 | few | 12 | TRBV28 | CASSLWVGGYTF
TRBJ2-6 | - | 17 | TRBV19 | CASRTGTGDPGANVLTF
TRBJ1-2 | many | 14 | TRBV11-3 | CASTRDGGDRGYTF
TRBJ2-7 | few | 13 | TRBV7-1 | CASSAGRGYEQYF
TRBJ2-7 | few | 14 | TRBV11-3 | CASSFWEKSYEQYF
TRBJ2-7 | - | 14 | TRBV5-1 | CASSPTSGGYEQYF
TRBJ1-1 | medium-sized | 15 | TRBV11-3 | CASSYNPGLSTEAFF
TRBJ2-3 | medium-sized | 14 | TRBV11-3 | CASSPPGLTDTQYF
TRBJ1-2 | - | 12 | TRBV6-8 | CASTTTGYGYTF
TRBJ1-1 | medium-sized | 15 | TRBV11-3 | CASSLQGDTNTEAFF
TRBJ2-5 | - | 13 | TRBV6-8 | CASSPLRSETQYF
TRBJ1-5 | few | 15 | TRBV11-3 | CASSPTTETNQPQHF
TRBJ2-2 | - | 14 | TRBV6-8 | CASKVRRNTGELFF
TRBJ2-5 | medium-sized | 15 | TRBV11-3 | CASSSRDRGWETQYF
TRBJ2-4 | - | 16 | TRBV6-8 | CASRDTDNRAKNIQYF
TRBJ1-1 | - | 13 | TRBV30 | CAWTGGAGTEAFF
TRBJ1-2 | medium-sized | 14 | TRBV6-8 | CASSRGGRVYGYTF
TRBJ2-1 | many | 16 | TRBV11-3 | CASSLGGLAGVGEQFF